This T cell receptor beta chain was sequenced for a study of T cells in Graves' hyperthyroidism and ophthalmopathy. In germline, CDR1 is SGHNT, CDR2 YYREEE (reference sequence). Trimming stripped 2 bases from V and 6 bases from J, with 14 bases between. This CDR3 has 14 amino acids. This clonotype has more than one count but fewer than ten. Its target is unknown. Notes on the study in general: Using 13 V-J features, a model discriminated ophthalmopathy from stable hyperthyroidism.

Researchers amplified the TCR beta CDR3 regions from RNA transcripts. With the HTBI primer set, the TCR CDR3 went through a first round of RT-PCR. TCRdb processed the multiplex PCR reads anew with MiXCR; each CDR3 protein has one entry. In the table there are about 600,000 distinct CDR3 sequences, about 16% of which are singletons. The chain carries TRBV5-4 and TRBJ2-5; possible D gene TRBD2, 6 bases. The sequenced sample was blood. This TCR was sampled from a woman aged 40 to 50 with Graves' ophthalmopathy. The chain's CDR3 is CASSLMGGRKTQYF. The CDR3 DNA sequence: TGTGCCAGCAGCTTAATGGGGGGACGAAAGACCCAGTACTTC.